A single sample gave rise to the 5 T cell receptor beta chains below, sequenced in a study of CD8 T cells in ankylosing spondylitis. From the 5' RACE reads, TCRdb called clonotypes with MiXCR, one entry per CDR3 protein. This sample has around 250,000 distinct CDR3 sequences; around 10% occur once, and the top ten carry less than 7%. Sequenced material: blood, either unsorted or a sorted T cell fraction (not recorded which). These receptors all come from a male donor with ankylosing spondylitis or in good health (not recorded which).

This clonotype was picked up a small number of times. This chain connects TRBV27 to TRBJ2-4, with 10 bases matching TRBD2. Germline CDR1 is MNHEY and CDR2 is SMNVEV (reference sequence). The ends lost 4 bases at V and 6 bases at J; junction bases unmatched: 9. The CDR3 has 16 amino acids. This CDR3 is CASSSGRLAGANIQYF. CDR3 DNA sequence: TGTGCCAGCAGTTCCGGTAGGCTAGCGGGAGCAAACATTCAGTACTTC.

The chain uses TRBV19 and TRBJ2-7, with D perhaps assigned TRBD1 or TRBD2 (5 bases each). Germline values: CDR1 LNHDA, CDR2 SQIVND (reference sequence). This CDR3 has 14 residues. Trimming cost V 5 bases and J 2 bases, with 13 bases left between them. The CDR3 region is CASSFGAAAYEQYF. In DNA, the CDR3 is TGTGCCAGTAGTTTCGGGGCCGCCGCCTACGAGCAGTACTTC.

This clonotype has ten or more counts. The J gene is TRBJ2-5, the V gene TRBV29-1, with 12 bases matching TRBD2. The CDR3 spans 13 residues. Trimming took 8 bases from V and 3 from J; bases not matched to a gene: 4. The germline V gene encodes CDR1 SQVTM and CDR2 ANQGSEA. The CDR3 sequence: CSLSSGGEETQYF. The CDR3, as DNA: TGCAGCCTTTCTAGCGGGGGGGAAGAGACCCAGTACTTC.

The chain combines TRBV28 with TRBJ2-7; unclear D gene. V was shortened by 1 base and J by 4 bases, with 14 bases between the two germline ends. The germline gives CDR1 MDHEN, CDR2 SYDVKM. The CDR3 is made up of 15 amino acids. CDR3 in amino acids: CASSLFGFGAYEQYF. CDR3 nucleotide sequence: TGTGCCAGCAGTTTATTCGGGTTCGGCGCGTACGAGCAGTACTTC. The entire variable domain, with the rest obtained from reference TRBV28 and TRBJ2-7, is as follows: DVKVTQSSRYLVKRTGEKVFLECVQDMDHENMFWYRQDPGLGLRLIYFSYDVKMKEKGDIPEGYSVSREKKERFSLILESASTNQTSMYLCASSLFGFGAYEQYFGPGTRLTVT.

This clonotype has ten or more counts. The rearrangement links TRBV3-1 to TRBJ1-1; weak D call: TRBD1 (5 bases). V was cut by 0 bases and J by 5 bases, with 13 bases left in between. The CDR3 is made up of 15 amino acids. The germline V gene encodes CDR1 LGHDT and CDR2 YNNKEL (reference sequence). The CDR3 region is CASSQDGGGRTEAFF. CDR3 coding DNA: TGTGCCAGCAGCCAAGATGGCGGGGGACGAACTGAAGCTTTCTTT.